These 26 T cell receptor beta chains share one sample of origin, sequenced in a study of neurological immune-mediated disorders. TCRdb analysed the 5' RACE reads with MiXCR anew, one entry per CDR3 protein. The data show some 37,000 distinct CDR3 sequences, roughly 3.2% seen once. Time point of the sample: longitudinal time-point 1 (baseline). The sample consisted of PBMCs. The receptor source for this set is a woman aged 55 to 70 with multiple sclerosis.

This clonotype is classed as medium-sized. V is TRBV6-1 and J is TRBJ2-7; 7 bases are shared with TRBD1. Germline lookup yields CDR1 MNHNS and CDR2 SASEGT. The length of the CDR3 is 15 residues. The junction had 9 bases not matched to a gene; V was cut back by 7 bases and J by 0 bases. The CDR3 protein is CASTRTGDGSYEQYF. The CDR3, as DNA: TGTGCCAGCACTCGAACAGGGGATGGCTCCTACGAGCAGTACTTC.

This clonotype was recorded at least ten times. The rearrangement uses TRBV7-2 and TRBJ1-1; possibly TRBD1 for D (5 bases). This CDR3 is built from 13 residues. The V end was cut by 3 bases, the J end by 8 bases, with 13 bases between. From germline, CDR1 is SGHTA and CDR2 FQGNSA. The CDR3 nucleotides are TGTGCCAGCAGCTTGAGAGGGGATTGGGAAGCTTTCTTT. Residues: CASSLRGDWEAFF.

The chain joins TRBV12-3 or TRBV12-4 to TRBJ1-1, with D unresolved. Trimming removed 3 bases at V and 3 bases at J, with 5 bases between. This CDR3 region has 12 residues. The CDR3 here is CASSLVYTEAFF. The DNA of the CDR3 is TGTGCCAGCAGTTTGGTTTACACTGAAGCTTTCTTT.

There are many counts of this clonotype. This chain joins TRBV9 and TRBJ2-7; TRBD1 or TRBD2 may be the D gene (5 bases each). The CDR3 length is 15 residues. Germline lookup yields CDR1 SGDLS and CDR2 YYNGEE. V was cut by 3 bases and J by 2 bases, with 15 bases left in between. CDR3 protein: CASSADGDGTYEQYF. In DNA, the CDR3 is TGTGCCAGCAGCGCCGATGGGGACGGTACCTACGAGCAGTACTTC.

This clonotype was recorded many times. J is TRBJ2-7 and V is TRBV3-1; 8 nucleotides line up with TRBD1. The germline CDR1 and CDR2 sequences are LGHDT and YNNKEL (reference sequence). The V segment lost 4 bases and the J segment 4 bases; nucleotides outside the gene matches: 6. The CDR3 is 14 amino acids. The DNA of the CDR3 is TGTGCCAGCAGCCGGGGGACAGGTTTTTACGAGCAGTACTTC. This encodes CASSRGTGFYEQYF.

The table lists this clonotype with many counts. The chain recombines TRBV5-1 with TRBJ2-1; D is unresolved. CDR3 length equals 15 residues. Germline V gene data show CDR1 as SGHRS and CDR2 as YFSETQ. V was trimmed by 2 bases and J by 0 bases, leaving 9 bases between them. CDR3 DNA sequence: TGCGCCAGCAGCTTCCTCGTTCGCTCCTACAATGAGCAGTTCTTC. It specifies CASSFLVRSYNEQFF.

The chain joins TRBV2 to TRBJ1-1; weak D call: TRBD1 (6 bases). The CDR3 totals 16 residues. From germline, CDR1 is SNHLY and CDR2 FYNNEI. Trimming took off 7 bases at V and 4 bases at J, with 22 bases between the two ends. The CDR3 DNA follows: TGTGCCAGCACCCCTCCCTCGGGGGACATTGTCACTGAAGCTTTCTTT. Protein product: CASTPPSGDIVTEAFF.

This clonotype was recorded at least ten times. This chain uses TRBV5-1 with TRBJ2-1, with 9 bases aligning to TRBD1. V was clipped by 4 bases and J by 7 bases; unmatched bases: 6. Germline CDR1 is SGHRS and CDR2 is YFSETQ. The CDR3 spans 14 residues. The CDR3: CASSARTGENEQFF. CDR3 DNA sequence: TGCGCCAGCAGCGCCAGGACAGGGGAGAATGAGCAGTTCTTC.

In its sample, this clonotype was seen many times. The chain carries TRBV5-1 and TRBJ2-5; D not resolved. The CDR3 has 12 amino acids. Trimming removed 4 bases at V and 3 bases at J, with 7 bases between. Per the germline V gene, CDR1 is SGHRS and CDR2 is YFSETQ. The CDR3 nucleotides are TGCGCCAGCAGCCGGACCAAAGAGACCCAGTACTTC. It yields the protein CASSRTKETQYF.

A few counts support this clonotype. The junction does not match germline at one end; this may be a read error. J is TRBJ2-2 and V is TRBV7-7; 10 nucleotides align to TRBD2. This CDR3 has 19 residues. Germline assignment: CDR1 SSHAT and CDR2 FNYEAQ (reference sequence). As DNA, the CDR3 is TGTGCTAGCAGCTTTAGTAGATCTACTAGCGGGGCAAACACCGGGGAGCTGTTTTTT. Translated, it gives CASSFSRSTSGANTGELFF.

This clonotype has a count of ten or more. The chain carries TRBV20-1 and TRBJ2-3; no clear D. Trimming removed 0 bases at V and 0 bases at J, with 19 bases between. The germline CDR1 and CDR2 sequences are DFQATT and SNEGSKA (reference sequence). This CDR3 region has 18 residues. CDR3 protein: CSARDFIRAISSTDTQYF. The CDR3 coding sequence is TGCAGTGCTAGAGATTTTATTCGGGCCATTTCTAGCACAGATACGCAGTATTTT.

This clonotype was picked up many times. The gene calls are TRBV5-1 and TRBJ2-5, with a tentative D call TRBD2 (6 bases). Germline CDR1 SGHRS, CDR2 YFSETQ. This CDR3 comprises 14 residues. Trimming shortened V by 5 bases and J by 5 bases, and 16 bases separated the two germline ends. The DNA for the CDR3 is TGCGCCAGCAGAAGTGGAGCCCGGGGGGAGACCCAGTACTTC. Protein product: CASRSGARGETQYF.

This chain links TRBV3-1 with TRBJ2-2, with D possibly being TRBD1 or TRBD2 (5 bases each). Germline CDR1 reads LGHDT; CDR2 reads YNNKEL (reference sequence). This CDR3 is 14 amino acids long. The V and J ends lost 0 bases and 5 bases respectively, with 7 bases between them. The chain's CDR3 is CASSQDWGTGELFF. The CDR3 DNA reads TGTGCCAGCAGCCAAGATTGGGGGACCGGGGAGCTGTTTTTT.

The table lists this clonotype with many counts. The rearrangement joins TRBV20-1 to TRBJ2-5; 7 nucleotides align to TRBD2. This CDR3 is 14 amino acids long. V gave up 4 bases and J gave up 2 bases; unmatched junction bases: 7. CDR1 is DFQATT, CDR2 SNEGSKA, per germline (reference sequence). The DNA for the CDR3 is TGCAGTGCTACACCTAAGGGACTACAAGAGACCCAGTACTTC. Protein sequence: CSATPKGLQETQYF.

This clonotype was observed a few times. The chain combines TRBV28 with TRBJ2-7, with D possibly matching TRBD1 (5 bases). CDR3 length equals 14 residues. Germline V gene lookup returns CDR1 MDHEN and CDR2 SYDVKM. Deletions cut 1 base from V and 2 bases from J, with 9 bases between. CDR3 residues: CASSLSGFTYEQYF. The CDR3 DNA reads TGTGCCAGCAGTTTATCAGGGTTCACCTACGAGCAGTACTTC.

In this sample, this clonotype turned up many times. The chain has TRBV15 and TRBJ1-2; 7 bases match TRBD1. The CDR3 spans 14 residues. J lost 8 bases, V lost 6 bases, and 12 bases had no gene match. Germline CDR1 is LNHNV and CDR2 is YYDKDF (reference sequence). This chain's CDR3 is CATSLGGGSHGYTF. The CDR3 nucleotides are TGTGCCACCAGTCTCGGAGGGGGCTCTCACGGCTACACCTTC.

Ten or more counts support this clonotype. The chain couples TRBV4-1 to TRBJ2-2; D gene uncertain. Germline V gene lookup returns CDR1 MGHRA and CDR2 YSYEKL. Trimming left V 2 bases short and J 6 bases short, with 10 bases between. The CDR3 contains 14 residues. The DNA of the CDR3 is TGCGCCAGCAGCCAATGGACGGGCCCCGGGGAGCTGTTTTTT. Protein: CASSQWTGPGELFF.

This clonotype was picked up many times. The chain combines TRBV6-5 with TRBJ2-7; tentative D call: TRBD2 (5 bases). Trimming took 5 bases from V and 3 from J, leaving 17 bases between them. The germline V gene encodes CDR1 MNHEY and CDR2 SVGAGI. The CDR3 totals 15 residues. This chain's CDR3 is CASSPGFFGNYEQYF. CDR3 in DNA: TGTGCCAGCAGTCCTGGGTTCTTCGGGAACTACGAGCAGTACTTC.

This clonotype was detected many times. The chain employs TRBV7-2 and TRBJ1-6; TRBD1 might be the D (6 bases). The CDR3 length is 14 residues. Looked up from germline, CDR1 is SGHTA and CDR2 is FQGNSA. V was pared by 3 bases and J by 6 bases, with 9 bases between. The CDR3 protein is CASSFSRGNSPLHF. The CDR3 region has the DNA TGTGCCAGCAGCTTCTCCAGGGGTAATTCACCCCTCCACTTT.

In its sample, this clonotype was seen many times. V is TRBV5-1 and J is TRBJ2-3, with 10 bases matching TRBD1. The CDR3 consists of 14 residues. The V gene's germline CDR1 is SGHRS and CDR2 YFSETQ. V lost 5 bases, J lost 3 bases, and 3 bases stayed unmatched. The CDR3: CASSWDRGTDTQYF. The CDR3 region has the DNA TGCGCCAGCAGTTGGGACAGGGGAACAGATACGCAGTATTTT.

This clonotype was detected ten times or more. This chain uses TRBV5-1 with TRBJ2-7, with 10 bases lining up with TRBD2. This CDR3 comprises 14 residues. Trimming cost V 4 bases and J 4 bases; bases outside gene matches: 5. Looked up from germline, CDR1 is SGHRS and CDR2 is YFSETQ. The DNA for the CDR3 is TGCGCCAGCAGCACAGGACTAGCGGTTTACGAGCAGTACTTC. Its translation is CASSTGLAVYEQYF.

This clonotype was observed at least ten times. CDR3 sequence (DNA): TGTGCCAGCAGCCCCGGCGGAGGCGAGCAGTTCTTC. This translates into CASSPGGGEQFF. V usage is TRBV7-7 and J usage is TRBJ2-1; TRBD2 is a possible D gene (5 bases). Trimming pared 5 bases from V and 10 bases from J, leaving 12 bases between. The CDR3 is 12 amino acids. Germline CDR1 SSHAT, CDR2 FNYEAQ (reference sequence).

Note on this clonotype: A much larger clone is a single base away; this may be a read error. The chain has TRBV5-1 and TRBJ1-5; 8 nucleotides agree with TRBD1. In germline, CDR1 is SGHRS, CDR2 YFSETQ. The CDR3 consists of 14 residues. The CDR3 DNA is TGCGCCAGCAGCCCGACAGGGGCGGGTCAGCCCCAGAATTTT. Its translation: CASSPTGAGQPQNF.

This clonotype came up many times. The CDR3 DNA reads TGCAGTGCTAGAGCGGCACCCCAGGGGCCCCAGCATTTT. Translating it yields CSARAAPQGPQHF. V gene TRBV20-1 combines with J gene TRBJ1-5; a possible D gene is TRBD1 (5 bases). Germline V gene lookup returns CDR1 DFQATT and CDR2 SNEGSKA (reference sequence). The CDR3 extends over 13 amino acids. V lost 1 base and J 9 bases, leaving 13 bases between the germline ends.

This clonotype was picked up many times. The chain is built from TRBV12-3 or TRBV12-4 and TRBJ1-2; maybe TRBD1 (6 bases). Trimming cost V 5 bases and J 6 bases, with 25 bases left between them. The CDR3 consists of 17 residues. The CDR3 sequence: CASSRQRLDSRNDGYTF. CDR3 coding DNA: TGTGCCAGCAGTCGACAACGCTTGGACAGCAGAAACGATGGCTACACCTTC.

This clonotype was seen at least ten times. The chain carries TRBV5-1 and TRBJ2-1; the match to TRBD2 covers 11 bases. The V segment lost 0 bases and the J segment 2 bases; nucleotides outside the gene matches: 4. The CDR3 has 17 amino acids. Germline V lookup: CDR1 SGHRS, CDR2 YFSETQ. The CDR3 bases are TGCGCCAGCAGCTTGGTACTAGCGGGGGCTGCCTACAATGAGCAGTTCTTC. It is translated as CASSLVLAGAAYNEQFF.